Listed here are 13 T cell receptor beta chains from one sample, sequenced in a study of blood T cell repertoires in COVID-19. Assay used: immunoSEQ multiplex PCR; TCRdb lists only in-frame clones, some missing. The sample yields 110,000 to 150,000 clones, over 75% seen once. The sample consisted of peripheral blood. Receptors originate from a human donor in a cohort sampled during active COVID-19.

This clone was seen more than once but under ten times. The chain uses TRBV7-9 and TRBJ2-1, with TRBD2 identical over 11 bases. The germline V gene has CDR1 SEHNR and CDR2 FQNEAQ (reference sequence). The V gene end was trimmed by 2 bases and the J gene end by 7 bases; junction bases not matched to a gene: 7. The CDR3 is 16 residues long. The CDR3: CASSLIAGGPGNEQFF. In DNA form, the CDR3 reads TGTGCCAGCAGCTTAATAGCGGGAGGGCCGGGGAATGAGCAGTTCTTC.

This clone was picked up a small number of times. The chain is built from TRBV27 and TRBJ1-1; 9 bases are a match to TRBD1. Germline CDR1 reads MNHEY; CDR2 reads SMNVEV (reference sequence). This CDR3 spans 14 amino acids. V shed 5 bases, J shed 10 bases, and the junction held 11 bases outside the gene matches. CDR3 sequence: CASSPVQGARTAFF. CDR3 in DNA: TGTGCCAGCAGTCCCGTACAGGGGGCGAGAACAGCTTTCTTT.

The chain links TRBV2 to TRBJ1-5, with D possibly matching TRBD1 (6 bases). CDR3 length: 15 residues. Germline V lookup: CDR1 SNHLY, CDR2 FYNNEI. Trimming left V 6 bases short and J 4 bases short, with 16 bases between. The CDR3 sequence is CASRGQLQANQPQHF. As DNA, the CDR3 is TGTGCCAGCAGAGGACAGCTCCAAGCGAATCAGCCCCAGCATTTT. Using reference TRBV2 and TRBJ1-5 for the parts outside the CDR3, the full variable domain is EPEVTQTPSHQVTQMGQEVILRCVPISNHLYFYWYRQILGQKVEFLVSFYNNEISEKSEIFDDQFSVERPDGSNFTLKIRSTKLEDSAMYFCASRGQLQANQPQHFGDGTRLSIL.

The rearrangement uses TRBV11-3 and TRBJ2-1; TRBD2 agrees at 7 bases. V gave up 1 base and J gave up 7 bases; unmatched junction bases: 7. The CDR3 sequence is 15 residues long. Germline V gene sequence: CDR1 SGHNT, CDR2 YENEEA. The CDR3 protein is CASSLGGSRINEQFF. In nucleotides, the CDR3 is TGTGCCAGCAGCTTAGGCGGGAGTCGGATTAATGAGCAGTTCTTC.

The CDR3 spells CASSFLSPGSKQYF. In DNA form, the CDR3 reads TGTGCCAGCAGCTTCCTCTCACCGGGAAGCAAGCAGTACTTC. This chain joins TRBV11-1 and TRBJ2-7, with D possibly matching TRBD2 (5 bases). CDR1 and CDR2 (germline): SGHAT, FQDESV (reference sequence). The CDR3 has 14 residues. The ends were cut back, 3 bases at V and 8 bases at J, with 17 bases in the middle.

This sequence joins TRBV29-1 and TRBJ2-7; perhaps TRBD2 as D (6 bases). Trimming removed 6 bases from V and 2 bases from J, with 11 bases in between. The CDR3 has 12 residues. In germline, CDR1 is SQVTM, CDR2 ANQGSEA. The CDR3 nucleotides are TGCAGCGTGGGGACTCAAACCTACGAGCAGTACTTC. Translated, it gives CSVGTQTYEQYF.

V and J are TRBV18 and TRBJ2-7; TRBD2 matches at 10 bases. Looked up from germline, CDR1 is KGHSH and CDR2 is LQKENI. The J segment lost 5 bases and the V segment lost 5 bases, leaving 15 bases of the junction unmatched. The CDR3 is 17 amino acids. The CDR3 bases are TGTGCCAGCTCAACCACAGATGCTAGCGGGAGTTCGAACGAGCAGTACTTC. Its translation: CASSTTDASGSSNEQYF. The full variable domain, completed using reference TRBV18 and TRBJ2-7, is NAGVMQNPRHLVRRRGQEARLRCSPMKGHSHVYWYRQLPEEGLKFMVYLQKENIIDESGMPKERFSAEFPKEGPSILRIQQVVRGDSAAYFCASSTTDASGSSNEQYFGPGTRLTVT.

The chain couples TRBV9 to TRBJ1-1; the D is unclear. Trimming took off 4 bases at V and 6 bases at J, with 19 bases between the two ends. CDR3 length equals 15 residues. CDR1 SGDLS and CDR2 YYNGEE come from the germline V gene. The CDR3 reads CASSPPTQANPEAFF. In DNA form, the CDR3 reads TGTGCCAGCAGCCCCCCCACCCAGGCAAACCCTGAAGCTTTCTTT.

The gene calls are TRBV19 and TRBJ1-1; 10 positions match TRBD1. This CDR3 spans 14 amino acids. Germline V gives CDR1 LNHDA, CDR2 SQIVND (reference sequence). Germline trimming cut 5 bases from V and 4 bases from J; bases unmatched to any gene: 4. The CDR3 nucleotides are TGTGCCAGTAGTCCGGGACAGGGGCGCACTGAAGCTTTCTTT. It yields the protein CASSPGQGRTEAFF.

Concerning this clone: In the same sample, other DNA sequences code for this CDR3. The CDR3 sequence is CASSLGQSNQPQHF. In nucleotides, the CDR3 is TGCGCCAGCAGCTTGGGGCAGAGCAATCAGCCCCAGCATTTT. V and J are TRBV5-1 and TRBJ1-5, with unresolved D. The V gene lost 0 bases and the J gene lost 1 base, with 5 bases spanning the gap. The CDR3 length is 14 residues. Looked up from germline, CDR1 is SGHRS and CDR2 is YFSETQ.

The chain links TRBV21-1 to TRBJ2-1; the table's D gene call, TRBD1, was not cross checked with the DNA. TRBV21-1 is a pseudogene. The CDR3 consists of 12 residues. CDR3 coding DNA: TGTGCCAGCAGCAGGGCATACAATGAGCAGTTCTTC. Encoded protein: CASSRAYNEQFF.

The chain employs TRBV5-1 and TRBJ2-7, with 14 positions matching TRBD2. Looked up from germline, CDR1 is SGHRS and CDR2 is YFSETQ. The CDR3 runs to 19 residues. Germline trimming cut 3 bases from V and 2 bases from J; bases unmatched to any gene: 13. For the CDR3, the DNA is TGCGCCAGCAGCTCGGGGGGACTAGCGGGAGTGAGGAGGACCTACGAGCAGTACTTC. The encoded protein is CASSSGGLAGVRRTYEQYF.

As DNA, the CDR3 is TGTGCCAGCAACCTTCGAGCGTCTGGGGCCAACGTCCTGACTTTC. This sequence encodes CASNLRASGANVLTF. The chain recombines TRBV28 with TRBJ2-6; D gene unclear. Germline V lookup: CDR1 MDHEN, CDR2 SYDVKM. This CDR3 is built from 15 residues. Trimming removed 7 bases from V and 1 base from J, with 11 bases in between.